This T cell receptor (beta chain) comes out of a study of T cell clonotyping in hematopoietic cell transplantation. Profiling relied on immunoSEQ multiplex PCR, and the TCRdb table lists in-frame clones only, not all of them. The table lists 55,000 to 70,000 clones, approximately 94% of them singletons. The CDR3 spans 14 residues. Germline values: CDR1 SGHTA, CDR2 FQGNSA. With 5 bases removed from V and 2 bases from J, the gap between germline ends came to 13 bases. Study observations and caveats: Pathologically expanded recipient clonotypes increased progressively from day 30 to day 180 as diversity fell. Higher Inverse Simpson Index values in graft donor and pretransplant recipient predicted broader posttransplant TCR diversity.

Worth noting for this clone: Its matching antigen is unknown.

This receptor was identified in a man aged 45 to 65 in good health. Some clones in this sample may be carry-over from other donors' samples. Specimen: peripheral blood mononuclear cells. The rearrangement links TRBV7-2 to TRBJ2-7; possibly TRBD1 for D (5 bases). The CDR3 reads CASSPYDSTYEQYF. The CDR3 nucleotides are TGTGCCAGCAGCCCTTATGACAGCACCTACGAGCAGTACTTC.